This T cell receptor (beta chain) was sequenced during a study of Ad26.COV2.S vaccination and SARS-CoV-2 variants. Study-wide context: The donor belonged to the COV1001 Ad26.COV2.S trial arm. Once or twice, 56 days apart, Ad26.COV2.S was delivered intramuscularly.

Described treatment: over 15 received Ad26.COV2.S at low or high dose, single or two shots; about 5 received placebo; per-sample allocation not given. On day 63 after the first injection, vaccine and placebo recipients gave samples. The individual, an adult aged 18-55 years, was a donor in Boston. Only in-frame clones appear in the TCRdb table, and some are missing; sequencing was by immunoSEQ multiplex PCR. There are 350,000 to 450,000 clones in the sample; around 89% occur only once, and approximately 1.9% lies in the top ten. Study outcomes and limitations: Substantial breadth was reported for post-vaccination spike-specific CD8+ and CD4+ T cells.

Comment on this clone: Its antigen remains unidentified.

The CDR3 is 15 amino acids. The receptor was isolated from a person aged 18-60 years who received the Ad26.COV2.S COVID-19 vaccine or a placebo. The rearrangement joins TRBV21-1 to TRBJ1-5. TRBV21-1 is shown as a pseudogene. This specimen consisted of peripheral blood, obtained in a trial of Ad26.COV2.S vaccine versus placebo. CDR3: CASSKGGGTVQPQHF. CDR3 coding DNA: TGTGCCAGCAGCAAAGGTGGAGGGACGGTTCAGCCCCAGCATTTT.